This passage covers 21 T cell receptor beta chains from one sample sequenced in a study of CD8+ T cells in alopecia areata. The authors extracted RNA and reverse transcribed it into cDNA as the sequencing template. Assay used: immunoSEQ multiplex PCR; TCRdb lists only in-frame clones, some missing. The sample has fewer than 200,000 clones, approximately 60% seen once. As to treatment: oral pan-JAK inhibitor, 5-10 mg twice daily. The sample in question was CD4+ T cells sorted from blood, obtained at week 24, from a patient treated with tofacitinib. The receptors here all came from a human donor with alopecia areata.

The chain combines TRBV20-1 with TRBJ2-5; weak D call: TRBD2 (5 bases). This CDR3 contains 10 residues. The V gene lost 3 bases and the J gene lost 9 bases, with 8 bases spanning the gap. CDR1 is DFQATT and CDR2 is SNEGSKA in the germline V gene (reference sequence). The chain's CDR3 is CSASEGSQYF. The CDR3 nucleotides read TGCAGTGCTAGTGAGGGTTCCCAGTACTTC.

The genes are TRBV15 and TRBJ2-3; the D is unclear. CDR3 length: 13 amino acids. V was shortened by 6 bases and J by 4 bases, with 11 bases between the two germline ends. Looked up from germline, CDR1 is LNHNV and CDR2 is YYDKDF (reference sequence). CDR3 sequence: CATRRRSADTQYF. The CDR3 bases are TGTGCCACCAGAAGAAGATCCGCAGATACGCAGTATTTT.

The V gene is TRBV7-9, the J gene TRBJ2-7; D perhaps matches TRBD1 (6 bases). Germline-derived CDR1 and CDR2 are SEHNR and FQNEAQ (reference sequence). This CDR3 region has 13 residues. V lost 5 bases and J lost 3, with 11 bases in between. The CDR3 protein is CASSVRTDYEQYF. CDR3 nucleotide sequence: TGTGCCAGCAGCGTCAGGACAGACTACGAGCAGTACTTC.

In this sample, this clone turned up a few times. This chain links TRBV29-1 with TRBJ1-1; a possible D gene is TRBD1 (6 bases). CDR1 is SQVTM, CDR2 ANQGSEA, per germline. This CDR3 comprises 13 residues. V dropped 7 bases and J dropped 1 base, with 13 bases sitting between them. DNA for the CDR3: TGCAGCGCCGTTCGGGGGCAGAACACTGAAGCTTTCTTT. Translating it yields CSAVRGQNTEAFF.

Regarding this clone: At one boundary the junction diverges from the germline segment, which might be a read error. CDR3 DNA sequence: TGTGCCAGCAGTGAAGCGCGAGTGCTGAATACTGAAGCTTTCTTT. Its protein is CASSEARVLNTEAFF. This sequence joins TRBV2 and TRBJ1-1, with no clear D. The CDR3 runs to 15 residues. Per germline, CDR1 SNHLY and CDR2 FYNNEI.

The V and J genes are TRBV18 and TRBJ1-1; a possible D gene is TRBD1 (5 bases). The CDR3 is made up of 14 amino acids. V lost 2 bases and J 4 bases, leaving 11 bases between the germline ends. In germline, CDR1 is KGHSH, CDR2 LQKENI. As DNA, the CDR3 is TGTGCCAGCTCACCAGGGGGACTTGGCACTGAAGCTTTCTTT. Translating gives CASSPGGLGTEAFF. Based on the CDR3 plus reference TRBV18 and TRBJ1-1, the full variable domain is NAGVMQNPRHLVRRRGQEARLRCSPMKGHSHVYWYRQLPEEGLKFMVYLQKENIIDESGMPKERFSAEFPKEGPSILRIQQVVRGDSAAYFCASSPGGLGTEAFFGQGTRLTVV.

This chain uses TRBV30 with TRBJ2-7; maybe TRBD1 (6 bases). Germline CDR1 is GTSNPN and CDR2 is SVGIG (reference sequence). Trimming removed 3 bases at V and 6 bases at J, with 9 bases between. CDR3 size: 11 residues. The CDR3 is CAWSGQSEQYF. The CDR3, as DNA: TGTGCCTGGAGCGGACAGAGCGAGCAGTACTTC.

V is TRBV6-5 and J is TRBJ2-7; D is uncertain. The CDR3 consists of 11 residues. From germline, CDR1 is MNHEY and CDR2 SVGAGI. The V gene lost 6 bases and the J gene lost 3 bases, with 6 bases spanning the gap. This CDR3 is CASRSVYEQYF. The CDR3 DNA sequence: TGTGCCAGCAGGTCGGTCTACGAGCAGTACTTC.

This clone turned up a few times. The V call is TRBV13, the J call TRBJ1-2, with D perhaps matching TRBD1 (6 bases). The germline gives CDR1 PRHDT, CDR2 FYEKMQ (reference sequence). V was cut by 0 bases and J by 3 bases, with 11 bases left in between. This CDR3 is 15 amino acids long. The CDR3 spells CASSLGQGRYYGYTF. Written as DNA, the CDR3 is TGTGCCAGCAGCTTAGGTCAGGGGAGGTACTATGGCTACACCTTC.

The rearrangement links TRBV23-1 to TRBJ1-5; D ambiguous. TRBV23-1 is known as an ORF, though its function is uncertain. V was pared by 2 bases and J by 3 bases, with 5 bases between. The CDR3 is 13 amino acids. The CDR3 region has the DNA TGCGCCAGCAGTCAAGCGTACAATCAGCCCCAGCATTTT. The encoded protein is CASSQAYNQPQHF.

The genes are TRBV30 and TRBJ1-2, with D possibly matching TRBD1 (6 bases). The germline V gene encodes CDR1 GTSNPN and CDR2 SVGIG (reference sequence). Trimming took off 3 bases at V and 4 bases at J, with 12 bases between the two ends. This CDR3 has 13 residues. In DNA, the CDR3 is TGTGCCTGGAGAATCGGGGGCCCCTATGGCTACACCTTC. Amino acid sequence: CAWRIGGPYGYTF. The full variable domain, completed using reference TRBV30 and TRBJ1-2, is SQTIHQWPATLVQPVGSPLSLECTVEGTSNPNLYWYRQAAGRGLQLLFYSVGIGQISSEVPQNLSASRPQDRQFILSSKKLLLSDSGFYLCAWRIGGPYGYTFGSGTRLTVV.

V and J are TRBV29-1 and TRBJ2-3, with 9 bases that match TRBD2. After removal of 4 bases from V and 0 bases from J, the junction contained 11 bases not matched to a gene. Germline values: CDR1 SQVTM, CDR2 ANQGSEA. The CDR3 has 17 amino acids. The CDR3 loop is CSVGEGSGGASTDTQYF. CDR3 DNA sequence: TGCAGCGTTGGGGAGGGTAGCGGGGGAGCTAGCACAGATACGCAGTATTTT.

For this clone: A read error may account for a junction end that differs from germline. The chain joins TRBV7-2 to TRBJ1-1; D possibly corresponds to TRBD1 (6 bases). The CDR3 runs to 15 residues. Germline CDR1 is SGHTA and CDR2 is FQGNSA. CDR3 sequence: CASILIHRENTEAFF. In nucleotides, the CDR3 is TGTGCCAGCATCTTAATCCACAGGGAGAACACTGAAGCTTTCTTT.

The genes are TRBV28 and TRBJ1-2; D uncertain. The CDR3 loop spans 13 amino acids. V gave up 7 bases and J gave up 7 bases, with 16 bases separating them. CDR1 MDHEN and CDR2 SYDVKM come from the germline V gene. The CDR3 DNA sequence: TGTGCCAGCACGACGGGGAATGAGGGTGGCTACACCTTC. Translation gives CASTTGNEGGYTF.

V usage is TRBV9 and J usage is TRBJ2-7; 11 bases agree with TRBD2. V was pared by 3 bases and J by 3 bases, with 5 bases of the junction left unmatched. Germline CDR1 reads SGDLS; CDR2 reads YYNGEE. The CDR3 contains 15 residues. CDR3 sequence (DNA): TGTGCCAGCAGCGAGGGACTAGCGGACCTCTACGAGCAGTACTTC. As protein: CASSEGLADLYEQYF.

This chain's CDR3 is CASSQGRGGQETQYF. CDR3 bases: TGCGCCAGCAGCCAAGGAAGGGGGGGACAAGAGACCCAGTACTTC. The chain employs TRBV4-1 and TRBJ2-5; TRBD2 is a possible D gene (7 bases). Trimming left V 1 base short and J 2 bases short, with 11 bases between. Per the germline V gene, CDR1 is MGHRA and CDR2 is YSYEKL. The CDR3 contains 15 residues.

The chain uses TRBV15 and TRBJ1-2; D perhaps matches TRBD1 (5 bases). The CDR3 runs 13 residues. The V and J ends lost 2 bases and 5 bases respectively, with 9 bases between them. Germline CDR1 is LNHNV and CDR2 is YYDKDF (reference sequence). The CDR3 reads CATSRRQLYGYTF. The CDR3 nucleotides are TGTGCCACCAGCAGAAGACAGTTGTATGGCTACACCTTC.

The sample holds a few counts of this clone. V gene TRBV5-1 combines with J gene TRBJ2-2; D call uncertain. The CDR3 contains 14 residues. Trimming took 0 bases from V and 3 from J, leaving 6 bases between them. Germline-derived CDR1 and CDR2 are SGHRS and YFSETQ. CDR3 sequence: CASSLVVDTGELFF. CDR3 in DNA: TGCGCCAGCAGCTTGGTGGTCGACACCGGGGAGCTGTTTTTT. The full variable domain, in which reference TRBV5-1 and TRBJ2-2 provide the parts outside the CDR3, is KAGVTQTPRYLIKTRGQQVTLSCSPISGHRSVSWYQQTPGQGLQFLFEYFSETQRNKGNFPGRFSGRQFSNSRSEMNVSTLELGDSALYLCASSLVVDTGELFFGEGSRLTVL.

The chain has TRBV9 and TRBJ2-3; D remains ambiguous. The germline gives CDR1 SGDLS, CDR2 YYNGEE. The CDR3 contains 15 residues. The V end lost 3 bases, the J end lost 4 bases, and 15 bases lay between the germline ends. CDR3 protein: CASSASLVTSDTQYF. The CDR3 nucleotides read TGTGCCAGCAGCGCGTCTTTAGTTACATCAGATACGCAGTATTTT. The full variable domain, in which reference TRBV9 and TRBJ2-3 provide the parts outside the CDR3, is DSGVTQTPKHLITATGQRVTLRCSPRSGDLSVYWYQQSLDQGLQFLIQYYNGEERAKGNILERFSAQQFPDLHSELNLSSLELGDSALYFCASSASLVTSDTQYFGPGTRLTVL.

The genes are TRBV6-5 and TRBJ1-1, with D unclear. Germline lookup yields CDR1 MNHEY and CDR2 SVGAGI. V lost 8 bases to trimming and J lost 6 bases, with 13 bases between them. The CDR3 covers 12 residues. In nucleotides, the CDR3 is TGTGCCAGCGGAGTGGGTAGCGCTGAAGCTTTCTTT. Protein sequence: CASGVGSAEAFF.

This clone turned up a few times. The genes are TRBV11-2 and TRBJ2-3, with D tentatively TRBD2 (6 bases). The germline gives CDR1 SGHAT, CDR2 FQNNGV. This CDR3 spans 15 amino acids. The V end was cut by 3 bases, the J end by 4 bases, with 14 bases between. CDR3 nucleotides: TGTGCCAGCAGCTTCTGGAGGGGAAGCTCAGATACGCAGTATTTT. The encoded protein is CASSFWRGSSDTQYF.